This T cell receptor (beta chain) was identified during a study of blood T cell repertoires in COVID-19. Overall study: The cDNA or gDNA used as material had been derived from T cells, B-cell-depleted T cells, or PBMCs.

The CDR3 totals 13 residues. CDR1 is LNHNV, CDR2 YYDKDF, per germline (reference sequence). The ends were cut back, 6 bases at V and 3 bases at J, with 8 bases in the middle. Original methodology: Scientists estimated how many nucleated cells there were by amplifying reference gene primers. The repertoire was sequenced with immunoSEQ multiplex PCR; TCRdb's copy has only in-frame clones and lacks some. V, J and clone size derive from that table, while D and trimming were established from the DNA sequence. The sample yields a few hundred thousand clones, 80% to 90% seen once. Specimen: peripheral blood. This sequence was found in a woman aged 70 to 79 with COVID-19, enrolled during active disease. The gene calls are TRBV15 and TRBJ1-4; D is ambiguous. CDR3 coding DNA: TGTGCCACCAGACGGGGTGCTAATGAAAAACTGTTTTTT. Translation gives CATRRGANEKLFF.